The 19 T cell receptor beta chains reported below all come from one sample, sequenced in a study of T-cell memory formation after mild COVID-19. TCRdb re-called the 5' RACE reads with MiXCR, one entry per CDR3 protein. Altogether roughly 250,000 distinct CDR3 sequences are present, 16% being singletons, with the ten largest covering roughly 3.6%. The specimen sequenced was PBMCs or a T cell subset sorted from them (not recorded which). The source of these receptors is a young man who had mild COVID-19 (a few samples of this study predate the infection). Cell type and time point are not known.

The V call is TRBV2, the J call TRBJ1-5; D may be TRBD1 (5 bases). In germline, CDR1 is SNHLY, CDR2 FYNNEI. Trimming took off 3 bases at V and 7 bases at J, with 13 bases between the two ends. This CDR3 spans 14 amino acids. The CDR3 here is CASSDAGRGQPQHF. In DNA, the CDR3 is TGTGCCAGCAGTGACGCCGGGCGGGGGCAGCCCCAGCATTTT.

The gene calls are TRBV7-9 and TRBJ2-5; D gene uncertain. The CDR3 totals 15 residues. Trimming pared 6 bases from V and 1 base from J, leaving 15 bases between. Germline V gives CDR1 SEHNR, CDR2 FQNEAQ (reference sequence). The DNA of the CDR3 is TGTGCCAGCAGTCTAACCCCGGTCCCCCAAGAGACCCAGTACTTC. It translates to CASSLTPVPQETQYF.

The chain is built from TRBV7-6 and TRBJ2-5; the D gene is possibly TRBD1 (6 bases). This CDR3 has 15 residues. Germline values: CDR1 SGHVS, CDR2 FNYEAQ. Between the trimmed V and J ends, which lost 3 bases and 3 bases, there was a span of 14 bases. The CDR3 reads CASSFAAGTKETQYF. CDR3 DNA: TGTGCCAGCAGCTTTGCGGCCGGGACAAAAGAGACCCAGTACTTC.

This clonotype came up many times. The rearrangement joins TRBV4-2 to TRBJ1-5, with D tentatively TRBD1 (6 bases). The V end lost 3 bases, the J end lost 2 bases, and 8 bases lay between the germline ends. Germline V gene data show CDR1 as LGHNA and CDR2 as YNFKEQ. This CDR3 contains 14 residues. CDR3 DNA sequence: TGTGCCAGCAGCCAGGACAGCCGCAATCAGCCCCAGCATTTT. Its translation is CASSQDSRNQPQHF.

This clonotype was seen a few times. The J gene is TRBJ2-5, the V gene TRBV5-1, with a possible D match to TRBD2 (6 bases). The CDR3 runs 17 residues. CDR1 and CDR2 (germline): SGHRS, YFSETQ. The germline V and J ends were trimmed by 0 bases and 0 bases, with 15 bases remaining between them. CDR3 sequence reads: CASSLALSSGDQETQYF. CDR3 coding DNA: TGCGCCAGCAGCTTGGCCCTGAGTAGCGGAGACCAAGAGACCCAGTACTTC.

This clonotype was seen ten or more times. Its ends do not fully match the called genes, so a read error is possible. V gene TRBV7-8 combines with J gene TRBJ2-7; D gene uncertain. The CDR3 has 13 residues. Germline loops: CDR1 SGHVS, CDR2 FQNEAQ. Here the CDR3 DNA reads TGTGCCAGCAGCCCATACACCGTCGTAACACTCAGTTTC. Its protein is CASSPYTVVTLSF.

This clonotype occurred a few times. J is TRBJ2-4 and V is TRBV20-1; TRBD1 might be the D (6 bases). This CDR3 region has 14 residues. V was pared by 0 bases and J by 5 bases, with 11 bases between. Germline loops: CDR1 DFQATT, CDR2 SNEGSKA (reference sequence). The CDR3 here is CSARDPRTENIQYF. CDR3 DNA sequence: TGCAGTGCTAGAGATCCCAGGACAGAAAACATTCAGTACTTC.

This clonotype was counted only a few times. This rearrangement joins TRBV12-3 or TRBV12-4 to TRBJ1-5; tentatively, D is TRBD1 (5 bases). V shed 1 base and J shed 2 bases, with 9 bases lying between them. This CDR3 has 15 amino acids. CDR3 nucleotides: TGTGCCAGCAGTTTAGGAGGGGCCGGCAATCAGCCCCAGCATTTT. This translates into CASSLGGAGNQPQHF.

This clonotype was counted many times. The chain is built from TRBV4-3 and TRBJ2-5; a possible D gene is TRBD2 (5 bases). This CDR3 is 16 amino acids long. Per germline, CDR1 LGHNA and CDR2 YSLEER. V gave up 0 bases and J gave up 2 bases, with 13 bases separating them. The CDR3 loop reads CASSQEGPGSQETQYF. The CDR3 nucleotides are TGCGCCAGCAGCCAAGAGGGCCCGGGATCTCAAGAGACCCAGTACTTC.

This clonotype was seen a few times. The chain recombines TRBV5-1 with TRBJ1-1; TRBD1 is a possible D gene (6 bases). In germline, CDR1 is SGHRS, CDR2 YFSETQ. The CDR3 extends over 14 amino acids. V was pared by 1 base and J by 8 bases, with 15 bases between. CDR3 residues: CASSLRPGAGEAFF. CDR3 bases: TGCGCCAGCAGCTTGCGTCCGGGGGCAGGAGAAGCTTTCTTT.

CDR3 in amino acids: CASSPGPSLAQPQHF. CDR3 bases: TGCGCCAGCAGCCCGGGACCTTCCCTTGCTCAGCCCCAGCATTTT. The chain is built from TRBV5-1 and TRBJ1-5; maybe TRBD1 (5 bases). Germline CDR1 SGHRS, CDR2 YFSETQ. V lost 4 bases to trimming and J lost 6 bases, with 17 bases between them. The CDR3 spans 15 residues.

J is TRBJ2-2 and V is TRBV5-4, with TRBD1 matching 11 bases. This CDR3 comprises 15 residues. The trim removed 3 bases at V and 4 bases at J, leaving 2 bases unmatched. Per germline, CDR1 SGHNT and CDR2 YYREEE (reference sequence). CDR3 sequence reads: CASSSGTGGTGELFF. The CDR3 DNA reads as TGTGCCAGCAGCTCCGGGACAGGGGGCACCGGGGAGCTGTTTTTT.

The CDR3 DNA is TGCGCCAGCAGCTCCCGGGCAGGGGACGAGCAGTACTTC. This sequence encodes CASSSRAGDEQYF. The chain joins TRBV5-1 to TRBJ2-7; the D gene is possibly TRBD1 (6 bases). The CDR3 totals 13 residues. Trimming stripped 3 bases from V and 5 bases from J, with 12 bases between. Germline CDR1 is SGHRS and CDR2 is YFSETQ.

V is TRBV5-1 and J is TRBJ2-5; no reliable D call. There are 16 residues in the CDR3. Germline values: CDR1 SGHRS, CDR2 YFSETQ. Trimming took 2 bases from V and 5 from J, leaving 19 bases between them. The CDR3 DNA is TGCGCCAGCAGCTTAGGTCACGAGGTCTCATCGGAGACCCAGTACTTC. Its translation is CASSLGHEVSSETQYF.

This clonotype came up a few times. The chain uses TRBV2 and TRBJ1-1; 9 nucleotides line up with TRBD1. The CDR3 contains 14 residues. Germline CDR1 reads SNHLY; CDR2 reads FYNNEI. V gave up 4 bases and J gave up 3 bases; unmatched junction bases: 3. The CDR3: CASSADRGDTEAFF. The CDR3 DNA reads TGTGCCAGCAGTGCGGACAGGGGCGACACTGAAGCTTTCTTT.

The rearrangement uses TRBV7-9 and TRBJ2-7; D unresolved. Germline V CDR1 and CDR2: SEHNR, FQNEAQ (reference sequence). Trimming took 0 bases from V and 7 from J, leaving 4 bases between them. The CDR3 spans 11 residues. The CDR3 region is CASSLAWEQYF. The CDR3 nucleotides are TGTGCCAGCAGCTTAGCTTGGGAGCAGTACTTC.

This clonotype was picked up a small number of times. V usage is TRBV7-9 and J usage is TRBJ1-1; no definite D call. CDR1 is SEHNR and CDR2 is FQNEAQ in the germline V gene (reference sequence). Trimming removed 1 base from V and 5 bases from J, with 8 bases in between. The CDR3 spans 13 residues. The DNA for the CDR3 is TGTGCCAGCAGCTTAGTGACGGGAACTGAAGCTTTCTTT. Translating it yields CASSLVTGTEAFF.

The V call is TRBV7-9, the J call TRBJ2-5, with TRBD1 matching 10 bases. J was trimmed by 7 bases and V by 5 bases; bases with no gene match: 16. The CDR3 is made up of 17 amino acids. Germline CDR1 is SEHNR and CDR2 is FQNEAQ (reference sequence). This chain's CDR3 is CASSRSGTGDPLATQYF. For the CDR3, the DNA is TGTGCCAGCAGCAGATCCGGGACAGGGGATCCCTTGGCGACCCAGTACTTC.

This clonotype was found a few times. The CDR3 is CASSFDTQGNTEAFF. CDR3 DNA sequence: TGTGCCAGCAGTTTTGACACCCAGGGGAACACTGAAGCTTTCTTT. V is TRBV6-2 or TRBV6-3 and J is TRBJ1-1; tentative D call: TRBD1 (5 bases). Germline loops: CDR1 MNHEY, CDR2 SVGEGT. V was shortened by 4 bases and J by 1 base, with 13 bases between the two germline ends. The CDR3 contains 15 residues.